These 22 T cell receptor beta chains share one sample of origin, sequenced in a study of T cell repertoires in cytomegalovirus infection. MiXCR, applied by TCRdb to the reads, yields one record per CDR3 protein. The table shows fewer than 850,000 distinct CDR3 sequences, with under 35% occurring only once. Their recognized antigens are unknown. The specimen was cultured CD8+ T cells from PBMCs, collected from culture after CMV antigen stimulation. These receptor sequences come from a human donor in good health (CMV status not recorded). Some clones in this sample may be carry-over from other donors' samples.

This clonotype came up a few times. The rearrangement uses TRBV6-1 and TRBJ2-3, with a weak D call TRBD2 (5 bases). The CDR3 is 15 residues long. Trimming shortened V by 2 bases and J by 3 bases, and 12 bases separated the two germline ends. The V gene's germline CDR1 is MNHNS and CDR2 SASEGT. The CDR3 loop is CASSEQDWATDTQYF. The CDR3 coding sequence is TGTGCCAGCAGTGAACAGGACTGGGCGACAGATACGCAGTATTTT.

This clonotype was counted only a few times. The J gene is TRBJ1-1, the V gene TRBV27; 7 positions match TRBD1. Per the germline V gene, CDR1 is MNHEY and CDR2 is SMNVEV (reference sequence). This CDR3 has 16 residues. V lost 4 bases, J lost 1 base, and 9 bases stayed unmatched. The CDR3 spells CASSSLGRGTNTEAFF. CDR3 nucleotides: TGTGCCAGCAGTTCCCTTGGCAGGGGGACGAACACTGAAGCTTTCTTT.

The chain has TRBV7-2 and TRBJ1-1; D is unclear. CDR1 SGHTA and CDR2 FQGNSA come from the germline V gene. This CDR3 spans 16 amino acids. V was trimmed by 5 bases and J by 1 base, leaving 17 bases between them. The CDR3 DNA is TGTGCCAGCAGCCCCCTAGACTTAACACAGAACACTGAAGCTTTCTTT. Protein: CASSPLDLTQNTEAFF. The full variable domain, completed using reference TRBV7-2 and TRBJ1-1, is GAGVSQSPSNKVTEKGKDVELRCDPISGHTALYWYRQSLGQGLEFLIYFQGNSAPDKSGLPSDRFSAERTGGSVSTLTIQRTQQEDSAVYLCASSPLDLTQNTEAFFGQGTRLTVV.

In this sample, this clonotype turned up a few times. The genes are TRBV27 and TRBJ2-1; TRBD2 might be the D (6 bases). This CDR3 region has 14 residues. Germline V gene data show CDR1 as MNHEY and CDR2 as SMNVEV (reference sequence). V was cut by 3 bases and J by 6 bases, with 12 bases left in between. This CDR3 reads CASSFGGASNEQFF. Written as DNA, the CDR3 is TGTGCCAGCAGTTTTGGCGGGGCGAGCAATGAGCAGTTCTTC.

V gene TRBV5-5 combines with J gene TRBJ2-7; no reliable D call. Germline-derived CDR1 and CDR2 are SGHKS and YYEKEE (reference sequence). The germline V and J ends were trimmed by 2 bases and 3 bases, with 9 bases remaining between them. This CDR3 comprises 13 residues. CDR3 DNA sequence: TGTGCCAGCAGCTTTGACGGATACTACGAGCAGTACTTC. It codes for CASSFDGYYEQYF.

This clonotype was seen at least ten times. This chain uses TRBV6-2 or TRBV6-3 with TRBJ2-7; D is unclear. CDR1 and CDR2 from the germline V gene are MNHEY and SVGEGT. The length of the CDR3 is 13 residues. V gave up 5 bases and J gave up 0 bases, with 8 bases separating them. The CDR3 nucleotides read TGTGCCAGCAGTCCCTCCCGCTCCTACGAGCAGTACGTC. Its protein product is CASSPSRSYEQYV.

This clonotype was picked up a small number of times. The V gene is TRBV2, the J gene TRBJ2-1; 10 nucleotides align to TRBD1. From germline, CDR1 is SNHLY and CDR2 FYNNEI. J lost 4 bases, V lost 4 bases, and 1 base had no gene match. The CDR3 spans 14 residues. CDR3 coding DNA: TGTGCCAGCAGTGGGGACAGGGGTTACAATGAGCAGTTCTTC. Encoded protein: CASSGDRGYNEQFF.

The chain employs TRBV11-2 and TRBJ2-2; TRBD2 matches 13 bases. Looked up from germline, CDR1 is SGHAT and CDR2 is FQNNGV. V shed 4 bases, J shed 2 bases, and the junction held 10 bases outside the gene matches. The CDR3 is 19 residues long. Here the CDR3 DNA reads TGTGCCAGCAGCTCGAGACTAGCGGGGGGCCTCCGTAACACCGGGGAGCTGTTTTTT. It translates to CASSSRLAGGLRNTGELFF.

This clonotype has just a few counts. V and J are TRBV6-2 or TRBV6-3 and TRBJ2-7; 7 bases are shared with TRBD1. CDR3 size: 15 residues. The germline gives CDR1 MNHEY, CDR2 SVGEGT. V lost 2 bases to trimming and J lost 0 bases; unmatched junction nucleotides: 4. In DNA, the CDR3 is TGTGCCAGCAGTTACGACAGGGCCAGCTCCTACGAGCAGTACGTC. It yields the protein CASSYDRASSYEQYV.

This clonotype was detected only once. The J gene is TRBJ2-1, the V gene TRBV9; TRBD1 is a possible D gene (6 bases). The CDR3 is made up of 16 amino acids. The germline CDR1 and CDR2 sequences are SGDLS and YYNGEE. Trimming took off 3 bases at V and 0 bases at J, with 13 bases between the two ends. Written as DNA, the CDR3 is TGTGCCAGCAGCGCTCCAGGGGACACCTCCTACAATGAGCAGTTCTTC. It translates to CASSAPGDTSYNEQFF. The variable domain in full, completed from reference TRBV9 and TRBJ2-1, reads DSGVTQTPKHLITATGQRVTLRCSPRSGDLSVYWYQQSLDQGLQFLIQYYNGEERAKGNILERFSAQQFPDLHSELNLSSLELGDSALYFCASSAPGDTSYNEQFFGPGTRLTVL.

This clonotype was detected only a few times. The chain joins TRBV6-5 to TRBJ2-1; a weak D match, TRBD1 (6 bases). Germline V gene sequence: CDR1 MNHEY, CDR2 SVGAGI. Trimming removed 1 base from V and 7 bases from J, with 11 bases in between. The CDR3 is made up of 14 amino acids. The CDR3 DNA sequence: TGTGCCAGCAGTTACTGGGCAGGGGCAAATGAGCAGTTCTTC. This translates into CASSYWAGANEQFF.

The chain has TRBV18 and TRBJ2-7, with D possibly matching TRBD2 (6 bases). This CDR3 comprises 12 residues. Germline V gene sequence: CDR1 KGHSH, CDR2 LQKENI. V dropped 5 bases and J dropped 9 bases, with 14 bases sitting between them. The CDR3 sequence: CASSTTPAGQYV. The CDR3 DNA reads TGTGCCAGCTCAACCACACCAGCGGGGCAGTACGTC.

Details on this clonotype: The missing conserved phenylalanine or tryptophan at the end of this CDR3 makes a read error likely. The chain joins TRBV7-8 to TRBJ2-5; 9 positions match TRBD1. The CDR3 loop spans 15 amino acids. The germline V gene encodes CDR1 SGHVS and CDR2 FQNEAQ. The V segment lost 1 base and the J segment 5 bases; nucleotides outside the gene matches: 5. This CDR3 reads CASSLEQGAVETQYY. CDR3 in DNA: TGTGCCAGCAGCTTAGAACAGGGGGCGGTGGAGACCCAGTACTAC.

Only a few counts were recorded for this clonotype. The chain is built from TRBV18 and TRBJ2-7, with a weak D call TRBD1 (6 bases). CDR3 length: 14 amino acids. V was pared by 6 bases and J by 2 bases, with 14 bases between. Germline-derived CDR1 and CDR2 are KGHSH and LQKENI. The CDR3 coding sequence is TGTGCCAGCTCGGATACAGAGGGGGCCTACGAGCAGTACTTC. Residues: CASSDTEGAYEQYF. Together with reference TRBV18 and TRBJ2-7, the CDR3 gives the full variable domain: NAGVMQNPRHLVRRRGQEARLRCSPMKGHSHVYWYRQLPEEGLKFMVYLQKENIIDESGMPKERFSAEFPKEGPSILRIQQVVRGDSAAYFCASSDTEGAYEQYFGPGTRLTVT.

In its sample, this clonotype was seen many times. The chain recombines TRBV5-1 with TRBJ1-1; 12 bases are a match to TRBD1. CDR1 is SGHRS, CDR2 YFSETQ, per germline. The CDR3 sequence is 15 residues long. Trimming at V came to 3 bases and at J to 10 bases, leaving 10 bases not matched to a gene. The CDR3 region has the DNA TGCGCCAGCAGCTCCACCGGGACAGGGGGCCAGAGAGCTTTCTTT. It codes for CASSSTGTGGQRAFF.

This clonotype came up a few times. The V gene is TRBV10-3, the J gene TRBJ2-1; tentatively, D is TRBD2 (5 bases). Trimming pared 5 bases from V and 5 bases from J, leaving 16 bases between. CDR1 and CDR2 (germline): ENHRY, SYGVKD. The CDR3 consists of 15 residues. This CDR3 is CAISSREPNNNEQFF. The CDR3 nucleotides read TGTGCCATCAGTAGCCGGGAACCCAATAACAATGAGCAGTTCTTC.

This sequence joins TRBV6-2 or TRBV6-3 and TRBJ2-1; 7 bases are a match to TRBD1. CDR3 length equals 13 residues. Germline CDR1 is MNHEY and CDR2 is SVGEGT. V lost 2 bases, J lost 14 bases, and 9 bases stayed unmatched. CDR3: CASSYALTGTEFF. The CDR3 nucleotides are TGTGCCAGCAGTTACGCCTTGACAGGGACGGAGTTCTTC.

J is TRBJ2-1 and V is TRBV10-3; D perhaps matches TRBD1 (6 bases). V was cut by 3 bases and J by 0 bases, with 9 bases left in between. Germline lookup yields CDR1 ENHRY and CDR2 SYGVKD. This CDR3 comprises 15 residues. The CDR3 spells CAISESGVSYNEQFF. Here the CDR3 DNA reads TGTGCCATCAGTGAATCAGGGGTCTCCTACAATGAGCAGTTCTTC.

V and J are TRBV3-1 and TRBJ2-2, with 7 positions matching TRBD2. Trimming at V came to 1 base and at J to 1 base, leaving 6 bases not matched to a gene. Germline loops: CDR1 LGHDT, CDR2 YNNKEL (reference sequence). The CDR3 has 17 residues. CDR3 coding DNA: TGTGCCAGCAGCCAAGCGGTCAAGCGGGGGAACACCGGGGAGCTGTTTTTT. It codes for CASSQAVKRGNTGELFF.

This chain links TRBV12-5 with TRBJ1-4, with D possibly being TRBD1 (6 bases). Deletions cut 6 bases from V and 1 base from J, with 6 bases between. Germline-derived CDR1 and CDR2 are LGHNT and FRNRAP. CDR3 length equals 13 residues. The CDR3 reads CASGGGTNEKLFF. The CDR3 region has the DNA TGTGCTAGTGGAGGGGGAACTAATGAAAAACTGTTTTTT. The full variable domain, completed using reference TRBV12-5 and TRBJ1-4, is DARVTQTPRHKVTEMGQEVTMRCQPILGHNTVFWYRQTMMQGLELLAYFRNRAPLDDSGMPKDRFSAEMPDATLATLKIQPSEPRDSAVYFCASGGGTNEKLFFGSGTQLSVL.

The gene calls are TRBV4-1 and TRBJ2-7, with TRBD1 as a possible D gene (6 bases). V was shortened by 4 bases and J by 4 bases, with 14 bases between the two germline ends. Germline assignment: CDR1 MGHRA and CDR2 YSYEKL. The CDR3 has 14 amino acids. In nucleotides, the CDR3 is TGCGCCAGCAGCCCCCGAGCCCAGGGGTACGAGCAGTACTTC. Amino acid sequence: CASSPRAQGYEQYF.

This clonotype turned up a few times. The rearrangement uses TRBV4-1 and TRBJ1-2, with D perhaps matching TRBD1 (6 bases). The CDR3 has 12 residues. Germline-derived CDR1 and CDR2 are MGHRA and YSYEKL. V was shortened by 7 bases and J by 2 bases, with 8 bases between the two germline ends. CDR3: CASTGQNYGYTF. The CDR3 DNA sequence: TGCGCCAGCACGGGACAAAACTATGGCTACACCTTC.